This T cell receptor (beta chain) is drawn from a study of T cells after posttransplantation cyclophosphamide. CDR1 is SGHRS and CDR2 is YFSETQ in the germline V gene. The CDR3 spans 15 residues. V was shortened by 4 bases and J by 0 bases, with 14 bases between the two germline ends. Regarding the study as a whole: Skin or GI-infiltrating T cells shared few TRB sequences with blood. Recipient CMV seropositivity and CMV reactivation strongly tracked TRB clonality. Donor-recipient repertoire similarity was low at 1-2 months, rising over year one.

Measured with immunoSEQ multiplex PCR; TCRdb has only the in-frame clones, and not every one. The sample is made up of more than 4,500 clones, none counted only once. In this sample, this clone turned up many times. Its antigen is as yet unknown. A marrow graft followed busulfan-fludarabine conditioning, with cyclophosphamide on days +3 and +4. This sequence joins TRBV5-1 and TRBJ2-7; possible D gene TRBD1, 7 bases. The receptor's source is a male patient between 60 and 69 years old who received an allogeneic stem cell transplant from a related donor, was CMV-positive, and had acute GVHD only. The graft donor may account for some of the T cells. Sequencing was performed on PBMCs, taken about 57 weeks after allogeneic stem cell transplant with posttransplant cyclophosphamide. The CDR3 DNA is TGCGCCAGCAGCGCGGGACAGCGCCACTCCTACGAGCAGTACTTC. Translation gives CASSAGQRHSYEQYF. The complete variable domain, with remaining parts taken from reference TRBV5-1 and TRBJ2-7, reads KAGVTQTPRYLIKTRGQQVTLSCSPISGHRSVSWYQQTPGQGLQFLFEYFSETQRNKGNFPGRFSGRQFSNSRSEMNVSTLELGDSALYLCASSAGQRHSYEQYFGPGTRLTVT.